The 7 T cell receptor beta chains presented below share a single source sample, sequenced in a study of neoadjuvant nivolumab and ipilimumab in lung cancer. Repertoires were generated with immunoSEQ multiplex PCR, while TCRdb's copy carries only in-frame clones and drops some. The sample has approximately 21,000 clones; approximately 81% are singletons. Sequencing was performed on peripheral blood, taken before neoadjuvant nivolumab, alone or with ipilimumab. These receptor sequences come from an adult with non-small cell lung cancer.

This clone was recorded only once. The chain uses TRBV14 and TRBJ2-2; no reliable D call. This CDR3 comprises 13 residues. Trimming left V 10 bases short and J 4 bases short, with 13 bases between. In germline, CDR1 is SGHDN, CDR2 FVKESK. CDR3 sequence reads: CANTRTPTGELFF. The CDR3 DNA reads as TGTGCCAACACAAGGACGCCCACCGGGGAGCTGTTTTTT.

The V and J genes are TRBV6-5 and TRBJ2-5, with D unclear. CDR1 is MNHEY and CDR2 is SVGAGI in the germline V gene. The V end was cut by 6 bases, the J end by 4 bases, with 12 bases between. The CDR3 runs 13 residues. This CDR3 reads CASSAVLGETQYF. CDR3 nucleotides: TGTGCCAGCAGCGCGGTCTTAGGAGAGACCCAGTACTTC.

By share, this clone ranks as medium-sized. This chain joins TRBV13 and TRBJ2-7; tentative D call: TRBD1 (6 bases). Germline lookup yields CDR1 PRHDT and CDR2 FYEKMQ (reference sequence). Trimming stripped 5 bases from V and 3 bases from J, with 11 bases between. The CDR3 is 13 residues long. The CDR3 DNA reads TGTGCCAGCAGCCTTCGGACAGTCTACGAGCAGTACTTC. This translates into CASSLRTVYEQYF.

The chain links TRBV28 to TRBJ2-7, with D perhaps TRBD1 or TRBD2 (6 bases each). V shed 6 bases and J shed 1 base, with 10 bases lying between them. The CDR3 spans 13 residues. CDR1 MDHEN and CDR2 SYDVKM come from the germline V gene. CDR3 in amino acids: CASRGGQSYEQYF. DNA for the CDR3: TGTGCCAGCAGAGGGGGGCAGTCCTACGAGCAGTACTTC.

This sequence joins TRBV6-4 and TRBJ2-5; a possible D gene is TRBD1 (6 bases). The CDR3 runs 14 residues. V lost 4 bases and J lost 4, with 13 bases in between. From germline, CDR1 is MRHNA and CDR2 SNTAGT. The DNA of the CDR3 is TGTGCCAGCAGTGCCCAAGGACAGTTAGAGACCCAGTACTTC. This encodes CASSAQGQLETQYF.

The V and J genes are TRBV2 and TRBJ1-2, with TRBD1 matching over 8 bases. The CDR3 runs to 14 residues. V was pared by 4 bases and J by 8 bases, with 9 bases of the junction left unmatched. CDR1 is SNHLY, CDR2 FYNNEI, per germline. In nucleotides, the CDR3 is TGTGCCAGCAGTGGCGACAGGGGAGGATCAGGCTACACCTTC. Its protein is CASSGDRGGSGYTF.

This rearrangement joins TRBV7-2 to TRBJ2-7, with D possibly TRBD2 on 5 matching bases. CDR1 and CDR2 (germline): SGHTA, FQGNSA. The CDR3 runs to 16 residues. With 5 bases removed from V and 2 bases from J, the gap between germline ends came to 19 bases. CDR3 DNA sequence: TGTGCCAGCAGCACGGAAAGCGGATTCAAACCCTACGAGCAGTACTTC. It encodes CASSTESGFKPYEQYF.